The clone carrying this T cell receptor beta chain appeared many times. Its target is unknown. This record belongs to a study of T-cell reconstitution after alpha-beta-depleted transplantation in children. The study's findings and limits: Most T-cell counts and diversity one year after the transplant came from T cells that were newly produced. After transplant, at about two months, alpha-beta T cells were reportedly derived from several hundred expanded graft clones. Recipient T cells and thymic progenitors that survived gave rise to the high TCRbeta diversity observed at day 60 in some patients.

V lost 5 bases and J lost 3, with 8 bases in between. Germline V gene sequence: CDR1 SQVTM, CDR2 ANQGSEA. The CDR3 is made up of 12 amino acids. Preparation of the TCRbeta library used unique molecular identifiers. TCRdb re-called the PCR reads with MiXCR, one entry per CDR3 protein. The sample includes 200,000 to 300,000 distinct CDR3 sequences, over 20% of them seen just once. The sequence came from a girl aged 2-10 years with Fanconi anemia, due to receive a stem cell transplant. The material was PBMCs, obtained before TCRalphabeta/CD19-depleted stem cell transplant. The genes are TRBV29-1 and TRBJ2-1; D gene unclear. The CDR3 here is CSVTLGYNEQFF. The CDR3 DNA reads TGCAGCGTTACGCTAGGCTACAATGAGCAGTTCTTC.